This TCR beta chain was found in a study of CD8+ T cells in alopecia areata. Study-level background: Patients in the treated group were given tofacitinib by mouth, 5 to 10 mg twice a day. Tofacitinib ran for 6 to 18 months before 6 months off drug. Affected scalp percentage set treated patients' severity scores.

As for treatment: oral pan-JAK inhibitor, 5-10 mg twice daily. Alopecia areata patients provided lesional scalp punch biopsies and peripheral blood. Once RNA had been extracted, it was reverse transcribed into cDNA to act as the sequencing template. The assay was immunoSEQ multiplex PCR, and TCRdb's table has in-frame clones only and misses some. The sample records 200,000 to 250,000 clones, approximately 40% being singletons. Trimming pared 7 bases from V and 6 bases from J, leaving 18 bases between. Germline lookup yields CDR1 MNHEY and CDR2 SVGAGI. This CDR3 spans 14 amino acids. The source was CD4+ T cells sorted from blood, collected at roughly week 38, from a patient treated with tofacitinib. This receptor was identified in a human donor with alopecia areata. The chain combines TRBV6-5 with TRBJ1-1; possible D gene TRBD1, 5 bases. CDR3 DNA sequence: TGTGCCAGCACCTGGGGGGAGAGGGGATCTGAAGCTTTCTTT. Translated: CASTWGERGSEAFF.